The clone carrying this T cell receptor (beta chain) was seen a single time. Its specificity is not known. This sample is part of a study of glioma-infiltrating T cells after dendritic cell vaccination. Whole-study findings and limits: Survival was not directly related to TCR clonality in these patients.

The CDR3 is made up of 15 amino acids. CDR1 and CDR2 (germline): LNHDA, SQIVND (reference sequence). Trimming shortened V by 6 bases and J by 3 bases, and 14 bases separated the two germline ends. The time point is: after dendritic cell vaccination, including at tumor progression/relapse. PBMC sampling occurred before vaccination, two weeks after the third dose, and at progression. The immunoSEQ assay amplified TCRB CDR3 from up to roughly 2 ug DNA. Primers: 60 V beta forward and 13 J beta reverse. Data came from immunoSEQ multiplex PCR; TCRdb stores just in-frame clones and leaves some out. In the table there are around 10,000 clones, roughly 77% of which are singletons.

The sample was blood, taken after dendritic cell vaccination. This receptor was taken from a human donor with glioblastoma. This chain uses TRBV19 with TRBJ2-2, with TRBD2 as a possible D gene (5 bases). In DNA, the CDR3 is TGTGCCAGTAGCCTATCCACGGGATACACCGGGGAGCTGTTTTTT. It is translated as CASSLSTGYTGELFF.